One TCR beta chain is described in this entry. Treatment denoted: around 19 received Ad26.COV2.S at low or high dose, single or two shots; about 5 received placebo; per-sample allocation not given. Day 63 following the first vaccine or placebo injection was when the samples were taken. The CDR3 is made up of 15 amino acids. Trimming removed 4 bases at V and 0 bases at J, with 13 bases between. Germline V gene sequence: CDR1 MGHRA, CDR2 YSYEKL. This specimen comes from a study of Ad26.COV2.S vaccination and SARS-CoV-2 variants. Profiling relied on immunoSEQ multiplex PCR, and the TCRdb table lists in-frame clones only, not all of them. Of over 200,000 clones in the sample, 85% to 90% are singletons; the top ten hold about 10%.

This clonotype was sampled from a person between 18 and 65 years old who received the Ad26.COV2.S COVID-19 vaccine or a placebo. The gene calls are TRBV4-1 and TRBJ2-7, with D possibly TRBD1 on 5 matching bases. Sequencing was performed on peripheral blood, taken in a trial of Ad26.COV2.S vaccine versus placebo. The CDR3 sequence: CASSPPEGDSYEQYF. For the CDR3, the DNA is TGCGCCAGCAGCCCCCCCGAAGGGGACTCCTACGAGCAGTACTTC.